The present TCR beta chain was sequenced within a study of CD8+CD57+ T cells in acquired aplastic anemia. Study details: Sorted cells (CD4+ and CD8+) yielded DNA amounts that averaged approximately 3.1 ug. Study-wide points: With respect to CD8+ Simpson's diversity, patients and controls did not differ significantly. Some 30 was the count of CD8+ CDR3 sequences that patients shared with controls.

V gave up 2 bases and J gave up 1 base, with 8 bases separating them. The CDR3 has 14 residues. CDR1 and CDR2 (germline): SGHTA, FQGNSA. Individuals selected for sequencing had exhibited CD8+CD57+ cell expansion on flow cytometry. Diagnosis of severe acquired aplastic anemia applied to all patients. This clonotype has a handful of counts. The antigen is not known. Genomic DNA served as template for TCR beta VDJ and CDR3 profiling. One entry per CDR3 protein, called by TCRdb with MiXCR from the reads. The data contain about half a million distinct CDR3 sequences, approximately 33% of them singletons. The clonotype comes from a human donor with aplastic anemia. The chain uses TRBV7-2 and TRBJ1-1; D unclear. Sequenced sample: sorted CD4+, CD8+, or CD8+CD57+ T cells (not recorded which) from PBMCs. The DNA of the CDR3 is TGTGCCAGCAGCTTATACCAGGCGAACACTGAAGCTTTCTTT. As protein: CASSLYQANTEAFF.